This TCR beta chain derives from a study of T cells in Graves' hyperthyroidism and ophthalmopathy. The study's findings and limits: In simple terms, a model built on 13 V-J features told ophthalmopathy apart from stable hyperthyroidism. It was a median roughly six months before onset that the model predicted ophthalmopathy.

Amplification targeted TCR beta CDR3 regions from RNA transcripts. First-round RT-PCR with HTBI primers amplified the TCR CDR3 region. TCRdb fed the multiplex PCR reads into MiXCR, producing one record per CDR3 protein. This sample yields hundreds of thousands of distinct CDR3 sequences, of which about a fifth are seen a single time; around 3.6% belongs to the top ten. This clonotype was detected many times. The antigen is not known. CDR3 length: 12 amino acids. Germline V gives CDR1 MNHEY, CDR2 SMNVEV (reference sequence). V was cut by 3 bases and J by 9 bases, with 9 bases left in between. Sample: blood. The chain carries TRBV27 and TRBJ1-5; D is perhaps TRBD1 (5 bases). This TCR came from a woman between 18 and 29 years old with Graves' hyperthyroidism. For the CDR3, the DNA is TGTGCCAGCAGTTTTGGTGGGGGGCCCCAGCATTTT. Encoded protein: CASSFGGGPQHF.